This T cell receptor (beta chain) was identified in a study of vaccination and CD4 T cells after COVID-19. Study in general: In culture, cells were exposed to overlapping spike peptides from SARS-CoV-2, HCoV-NL63, HCoV-OC43 and HCoV-229E.

CD4+ T cells that had been cultured provided DNA sequenced with the Oncomine TCR Beta short-read assay. MiXCR was run by TCRdb on the PCR reads, yielding one entry per CDR3 protein. The repertoire includes about 7,000 distinct CDR3 sequences, approximately 55% of them detected once, and about 37% sits in the top ten. Treatment indicated: approximately nine-day PBMC culture with coronavirus spike peptide pools or control peptides (ViraFEST assay). ViraFEST relied on peptide pools to expand antigen-specific T cells; the TCRs were sequenced afterward. As for this clonotype: What it binds is unknown.

Study-level points and caveats: This study had few convalescent patients and no early post-infection samples.

Germline-derived CDR1 and CDR2 are DFQATT and SNEGSKA (reference sequence). V lost 3 bases and J 3 bases, leaving 15 bases between the germline ends. The CDR3 totals 14 residues. This TCR was recovered from a human donor who had recovered from COVID-19. The sequencing sample was made of CD4+ T cells from blood, cultured in vitro. V is TRBV20-1 and J is TRBJ2-7; unclear D gene. The CDR3 sequence: CSASGRAGDYEQYF. In DNA form, the CDR3 reads TGCAGTGCTAGCGGACGGGCAGGCGACTACGAGCAGTACTTC.